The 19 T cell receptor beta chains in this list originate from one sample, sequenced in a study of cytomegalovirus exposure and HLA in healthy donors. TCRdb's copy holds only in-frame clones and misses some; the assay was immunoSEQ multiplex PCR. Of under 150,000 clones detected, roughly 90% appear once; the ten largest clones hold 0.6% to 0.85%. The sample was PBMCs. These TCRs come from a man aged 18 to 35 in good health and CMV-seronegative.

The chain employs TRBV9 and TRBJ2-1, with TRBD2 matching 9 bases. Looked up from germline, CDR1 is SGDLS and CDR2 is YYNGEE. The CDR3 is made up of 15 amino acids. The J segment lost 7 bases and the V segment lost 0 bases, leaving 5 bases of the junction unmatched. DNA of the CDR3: TGTGCCAGCAGCGTAGCTAGCGGGAATTATAATGAGCAGTTCTTC. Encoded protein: CASSVASGNYNEQFF. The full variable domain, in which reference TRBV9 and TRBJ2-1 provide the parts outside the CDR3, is DSGVTQTPKHLITATGQRVTLRCSPRSGDLSVYWYQQSLDQGLQFLIQYYNGEERAKGNILERFSAQQFPDLHSELNLSSLELGDSALYFCASSVASGNYNEQFFGPGTRLTVL.

The CDR3 coding sequence is TGTGCCTGGAGTGTAAGGGGCCGCTCTGGAAACACCATATATTTT. This encodes CAWSVRGRSGNTIYF. The chain recombines TRBV30 with TRBJ1-3, with D tentatively TRBD1 (5 bases). Germline V lookup: CDR1 GTSNPN, CDR2 SVGIG (reference sequence). V was pared by 0 bases and J by 0 bases, with 9 bases between. CDR3 length: 15 residues. The whole variable domain, filled in from reference TRBV30 and TRBJ1-3, reads SQTIHQWPATLVQPVGSPLSLECTVEGTSNPNLYWYRQAAGRGLQLLFYSVGIGQISSEVPQNLSASRPQDRQFILSSKKLLLSDSGFYLCAWSVRGRSGNTIYFGEGSWLTVV.

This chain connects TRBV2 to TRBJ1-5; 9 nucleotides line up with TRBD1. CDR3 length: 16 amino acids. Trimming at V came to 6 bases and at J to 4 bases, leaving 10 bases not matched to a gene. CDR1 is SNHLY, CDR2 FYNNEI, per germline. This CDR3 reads CASSTLGGQGNQPQHF. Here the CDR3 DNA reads TGTGCCAGCAGCACCCTTGGGGGACAGGGAAATCAGCCCCAGCATTTT.

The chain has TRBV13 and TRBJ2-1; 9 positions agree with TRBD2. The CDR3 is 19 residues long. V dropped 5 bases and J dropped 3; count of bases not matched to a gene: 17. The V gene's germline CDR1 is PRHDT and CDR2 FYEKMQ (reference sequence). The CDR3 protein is CASSTRNTRAGGLYNEQFF. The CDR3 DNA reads TGTGCCAGCAGCACAAGGAACACTCGAGCGGGGGGCCTCTACAATGAGCAGTTCTTC.

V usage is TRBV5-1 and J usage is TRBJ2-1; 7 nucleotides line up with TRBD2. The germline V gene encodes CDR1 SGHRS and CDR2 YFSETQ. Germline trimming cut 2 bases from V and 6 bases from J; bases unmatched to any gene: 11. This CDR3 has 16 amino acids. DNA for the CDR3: TGCGCCAGCAGCTTTGCTGCCGGGAGGTCAGGCAATGAGCAGTTCTTC. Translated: CASSFAAGRSGNEQFF.

Here the CDR3 DNA reads TGTGCCAGCAGCTTGGTTGGGACAGGGCCTCTCTATGGCTACACCTTC. As protein: CASSLVGTGPLYGYTF. The rearrangement uses TRBV7-2 and TRBJ1-2, with 9 bases aligning to TRBD1. Germline V gene lookup returns CDR1 SGHTA and CDR2 FQGNSA. The CDR3 spans 16 residues. V dropped 3 bases and J dropped 4; count of bases not matched to a gene: 9.

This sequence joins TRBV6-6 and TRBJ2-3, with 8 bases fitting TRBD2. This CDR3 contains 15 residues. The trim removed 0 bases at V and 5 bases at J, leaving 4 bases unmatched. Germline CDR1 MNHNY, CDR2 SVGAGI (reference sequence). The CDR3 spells CASSYSSGNRDTQYF. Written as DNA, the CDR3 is TGTGCCAGCAGTTACTCTAGCGGGAACAGAGATACGCAGTATTTT.

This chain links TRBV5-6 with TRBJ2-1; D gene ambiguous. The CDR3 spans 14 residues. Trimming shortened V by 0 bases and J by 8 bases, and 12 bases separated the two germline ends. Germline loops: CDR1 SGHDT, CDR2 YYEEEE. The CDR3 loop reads CASSLGGSPYEQFF. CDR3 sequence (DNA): TGTGCCAGCAGCTTGGGAGGAAGTCCTTATGAGCAGTTCTTC.

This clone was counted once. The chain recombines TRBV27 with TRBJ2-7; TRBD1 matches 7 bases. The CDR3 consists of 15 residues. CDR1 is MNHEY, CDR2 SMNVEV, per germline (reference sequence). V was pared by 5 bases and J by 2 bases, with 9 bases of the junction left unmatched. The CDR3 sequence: CASSLHRGYAYEQYV. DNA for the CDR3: TGTGCCAGCAGTCTCCACAGGGGTTATGCCTACGAGCAGTACGTC.

The CDR3 reads CASSYNRDRGAFF. The CDR3 DNA follows: TGTGCCAGCAGTTACAACCGGGACAGGGGTGCTTTCTTT. The rearrangement uses TRBV6-5 and TRBJ1-1; 10 bases are a match to TRBD1. The germline CDR1 and CDR2 sequences are MNHEY and SVGAGI. The CDR3 totals 13 residues. V lost 2 bases to trimming and J lost 11 bases; unmatched junction nucleotides: 5.

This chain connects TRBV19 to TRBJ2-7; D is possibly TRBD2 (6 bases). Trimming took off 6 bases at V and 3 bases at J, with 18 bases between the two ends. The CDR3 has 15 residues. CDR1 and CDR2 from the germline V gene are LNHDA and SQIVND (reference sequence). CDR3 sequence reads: CASRPSRGSYYEQYF. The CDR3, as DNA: TGTGCCAGTAGGCCCTCACGGGGGAGCTACTACGAGCAGTACTTC.

The CDR3 loop reads CATSSGLAGGWSADTQYF. The CDR3 DNA reads as TGTGCCACCAGCAGTGGTCTAGCGGGAGGGTGGAGCGCAGATACGCAGTATTTT. The J gene is TRBJ2-3, the V gene TRBV15, with TRBD2 matching over 12 bases. CDR1 is LNHNV, CDR2 YYDKDF, per germline (reference sequence). After removal of 3 bases from V and 4 bases from J, the junction contained 11 bases not matched to a gene. This CDR3 has 18 amino acids.

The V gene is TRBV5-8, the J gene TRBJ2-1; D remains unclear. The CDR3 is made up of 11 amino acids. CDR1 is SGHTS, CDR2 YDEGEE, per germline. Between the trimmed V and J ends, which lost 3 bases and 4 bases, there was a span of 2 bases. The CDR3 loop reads CASSSYNEQFF. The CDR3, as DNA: TGTGCCAGCAGCTCTTACAATGAGCAGTTCTTC.

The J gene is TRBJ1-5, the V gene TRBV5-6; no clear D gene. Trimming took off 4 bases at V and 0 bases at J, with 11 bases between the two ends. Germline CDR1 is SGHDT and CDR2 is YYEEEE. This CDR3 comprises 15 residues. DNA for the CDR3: TGTGCCAGCAGCCTGAGAGGATATAGCAATCAGCCCCAGCATTTT. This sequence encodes CASSLRGYSNQPQHF.

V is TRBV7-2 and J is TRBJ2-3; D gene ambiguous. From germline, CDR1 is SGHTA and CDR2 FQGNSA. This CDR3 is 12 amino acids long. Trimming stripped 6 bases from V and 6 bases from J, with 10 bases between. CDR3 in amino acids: CASSPPPDTQYF. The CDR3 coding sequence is TGTGCCAGCAGTCCCCCCCCTGATACGCAGTATTTT.

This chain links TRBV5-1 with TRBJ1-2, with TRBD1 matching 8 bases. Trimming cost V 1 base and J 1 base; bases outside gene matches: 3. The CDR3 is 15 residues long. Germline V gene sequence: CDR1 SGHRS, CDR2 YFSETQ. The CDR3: CASSLTGQGNYGYTF. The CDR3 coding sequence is TGCGCCAGCAGCTTGACCGGACAGGGTAACTATGGCTACACCTTC.

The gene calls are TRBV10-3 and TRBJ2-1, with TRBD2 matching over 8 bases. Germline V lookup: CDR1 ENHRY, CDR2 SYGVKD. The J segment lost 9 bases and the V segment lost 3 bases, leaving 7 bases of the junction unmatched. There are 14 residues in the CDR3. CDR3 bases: TGTGCCATCAGTGACCCAGCGGGAGTCCCTGAGCAGTTCTTC. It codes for CAISDPAGVPEQFF.

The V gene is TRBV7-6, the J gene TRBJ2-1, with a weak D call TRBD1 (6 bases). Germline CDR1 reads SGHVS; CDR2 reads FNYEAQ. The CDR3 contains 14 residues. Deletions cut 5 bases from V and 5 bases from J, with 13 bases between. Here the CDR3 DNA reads TGTGCCAGCAGCGAAGAGGACAGAAACAATGAGCAGTTCTTC. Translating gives CASSEEDRNNEQFF.

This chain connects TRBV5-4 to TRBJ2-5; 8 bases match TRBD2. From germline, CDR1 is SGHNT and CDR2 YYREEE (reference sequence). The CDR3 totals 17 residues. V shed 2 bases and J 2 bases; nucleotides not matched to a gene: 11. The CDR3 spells CASSFGFIAGKQETQYF. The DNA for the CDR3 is TGTGCCAGCAGCTTTGGTTTTATAGCGGGGAAACAAGAGACCCAGTACTTC.